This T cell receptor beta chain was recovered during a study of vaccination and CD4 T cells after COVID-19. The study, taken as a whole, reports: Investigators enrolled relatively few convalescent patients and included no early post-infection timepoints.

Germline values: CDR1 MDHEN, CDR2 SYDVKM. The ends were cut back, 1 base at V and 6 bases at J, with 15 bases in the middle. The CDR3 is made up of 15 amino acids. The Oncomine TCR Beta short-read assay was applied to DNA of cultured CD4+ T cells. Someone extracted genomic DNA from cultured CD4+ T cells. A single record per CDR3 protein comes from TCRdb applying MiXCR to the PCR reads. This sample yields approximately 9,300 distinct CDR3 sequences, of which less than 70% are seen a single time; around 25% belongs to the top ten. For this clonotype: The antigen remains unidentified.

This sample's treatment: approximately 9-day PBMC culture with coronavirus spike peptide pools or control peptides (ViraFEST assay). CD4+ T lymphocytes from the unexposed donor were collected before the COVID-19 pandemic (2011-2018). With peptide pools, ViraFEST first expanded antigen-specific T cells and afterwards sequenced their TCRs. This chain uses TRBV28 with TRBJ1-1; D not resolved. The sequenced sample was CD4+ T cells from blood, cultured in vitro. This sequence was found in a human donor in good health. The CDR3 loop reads CASSLLGLPGPEAFF. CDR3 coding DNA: TGTGCCAGCAGTTTATTAGGTTTACCCGGCCCTGAAGCTTTCTTT.